This T cell receptor beta chain is drawn from a study of blood T cell repertoires in COVID-19. CDR1 is SNHLY and CDR2 is FYNNEI in the germline V gene. Trimming took 8 bases from V and 2 from J, leaving 3 bases between them. This CDR3 has 11 residues. Using immunoSEQ multiplex PCR, the repertoire was profiled, and TCRdb retains in-frame clones only, with some absent. The sample shows hundreds of thousands of clones, about nine tenths of them seen only once. This study enrolled people aged about 18 to 90 from approximately 24 US geographic areas. Participant-reported clinical history was the basis for cohort assignment.

This receptor was taken from a young woman who had recovered from COVID-19. V usage is TRBV2 and J usage is TRBJ2-2; D is unclear. Specimen: PBMCs or T cells enriched from blood (not recorded which). The CDR3 protein is CASLNTGELFF. The DNA for the CDR3 is TGTGCCAGCTTAAACACCGGGGAGCTGTTTTTT.